This T cell receptor (beta chain) was sequenced during a study of monozygotic twins with inflammatory bowel disease (dated by TCRdb to between 2017 and 2020). Notes on the research overall: The full study comprised 28 monozygotic twin pairs: nine German pairs (four IBD-concordant, five IBD-discordant) and 19 IBD-discordant Danish pairs. Disease-associated traits were sought mainly through comparisons between IBD patients and their genetically identical healthy co-twins within discordant pairs. Each individual had, on average, about 151 000 unique TCRalpha sequences and 181 000 unique TCRbeta sequences available for analysis.

About this clonotype: Its antigen is currently not known.

Receptor libraries were prepared by 5' RACE. Each TCR library was prepared from about 4,000 ng of total RNA. cDNA was synthesized with SMARTScribe reverse transcriptase in eight separate reactions per sample. During cDNA synthesis, unique molecular identifiers containing a 6-nucleotide sample barcode were introduced by template switching. TCRalpha and TCRbeta cDNA was amplified by two nested PCRs of roughly 16 and 10 cycles, with bead purification after each PCR. Before amplification, the cDNA was treated with uracil DNA-glycosylase and purified using the QIAquick PCR purification kit. The second PCR added Illumina TruSeq-compatible adapters along with sample-specific barcodes. TapeStation and Qubit were used to check library quality and concentration, and 5 ng of each library went into the pool. The pooled libraries were sequenced with 2 x 100 bp reads and custom sequencing primers on an Illumina HiSeq2500 single-index Rapid Run. The original pipeline was this. PCR and sequencing errors were corrected by UMI-based consensus assembly using MiGEC version 1.2.6. MiXCR version 2.1.1 was used for V(D)J alignment, clonotype assembly and CDR3 extraction. Normalisation of gene usage, clonotype sharing and MAIT/NKT TCR abundance was achieved by analysing the top 1000, 10 000 and 20 000 clonotypes per sample. Diversity was computed as the inverse Simpson index with the vegan R package after downsampling to 27 000 UMIs. Paired Mann-Whitney U tests were applied to discordant twin pairs, with Benjamini-Hochberg correction for multiple testing. TCRdb reanalyzed the reads, keeping one entry per CDR3 protein sequence and omitting DNA. V and J calls and clone size were set by TCRdb, not the authors. The data table for this sample lists more than 300,000 distinct CDR3 sequences. Jointly, the top ten make up roughly 5.3% of the sample.

CDR1 and CDR2, per the germline V gene, are SGHTA and FQGNSA. Reading from cysteine to phenylalanine, the CDR3 counts 16 amino acids. The DNA is not on file. From each donor, a roughly 2.5 ml peripheral blood sample was collected into PAXgene tubes and kept at -80 degrees C. Total RNA was isolated from whole blood with the PAXgene blood miRNA kit on an automated QIAcube, without T cell sorting. Peripheral blood from monozygotic twin pairs concordant or discordant for inflammatory bowel disease was subjected to deep TCRalpha and TCRbeta repertoire profiling with unique molecular barcoding. Smoking habits were recorded for all twin pairs, with individuals classified as current, former or never smokers. The research as a whole found: Differing immunosuppressive treatments among patients may have added background noise and inter-individual variability to the repertoires. The analysis was unable to tell apart different T cell subtypes. IBD patients shared fewer clonotypes with other individuals than healthy twins did, most markedly in patients showing signs of disease activity. IBD patients had lower TCRbeta repertoire diversity, measured by the inverse Simpson index, than their healthy co-twins. Repertoire similarity did not differ between concordant and discordant twins, which could be due to limited statistical power. The results gave no support for a single strong signal or clonotype linked to IBD.

The sequence links TRBV7-2 to TRBJ2-3; TCRdb calls TRBD1, which cannot be checked without DNA. This sequence was found in a human donor with ulcerative colitis or Crohn's disease, or a healthy co-twin of an affected twin (not recorded which). What was sequenced was blood. The CDR3 reads as follows: CASSLGRGIRTDTQYF.